This entry concerns a single T cell receptor beta chain. Its antigen remains unknown. This entry belongs to a study of cytomegalovirus exposure and HLA in healthy donors. Broader study findings: Analysis was carried out at a later point, and it linked a missense DCLRE1C variant to TCR beta V- and J-gene trimming. Across donors, sequencing depth was assumed by presence/absence analyses to be roughly uniform. One later analysis reportedly identified an Asian-associated ancestry cluster that showed fewer N-insertions than the roughly 620-donor mean.

PCR amplification relied on 60 Vbeta primers (plus 13 Jbeta primers). Profiling relied on immunoSEQ multiplex PCR, and the TCRdb table lists in-frame clones only, not all of them. In total, the table holds roughly 88,000 clones. J gave up 9 bases and V 0 bases, and 13 bases lay outside the gene matches. The CDR3 has 16 amino acids. Germline V lookup: CDR1 GTSNPN, CDR2 SVGIG (reference sequence). Sequencing used PBMCs. V is TRBV30 and J is TRBJ1-4; 7 bases are a match to TRBD1. This receptor was identified in a man aged 50-59 years in good health and CMV-seropositive. The CDR3 sequence is CAWSVRGVRVFQKLFF. The CDR3 coding sequence is TGTGCCTGGAGTGTCAGGGGGGTCAGGGTCTTCCAAAAACTGTTTTTT.